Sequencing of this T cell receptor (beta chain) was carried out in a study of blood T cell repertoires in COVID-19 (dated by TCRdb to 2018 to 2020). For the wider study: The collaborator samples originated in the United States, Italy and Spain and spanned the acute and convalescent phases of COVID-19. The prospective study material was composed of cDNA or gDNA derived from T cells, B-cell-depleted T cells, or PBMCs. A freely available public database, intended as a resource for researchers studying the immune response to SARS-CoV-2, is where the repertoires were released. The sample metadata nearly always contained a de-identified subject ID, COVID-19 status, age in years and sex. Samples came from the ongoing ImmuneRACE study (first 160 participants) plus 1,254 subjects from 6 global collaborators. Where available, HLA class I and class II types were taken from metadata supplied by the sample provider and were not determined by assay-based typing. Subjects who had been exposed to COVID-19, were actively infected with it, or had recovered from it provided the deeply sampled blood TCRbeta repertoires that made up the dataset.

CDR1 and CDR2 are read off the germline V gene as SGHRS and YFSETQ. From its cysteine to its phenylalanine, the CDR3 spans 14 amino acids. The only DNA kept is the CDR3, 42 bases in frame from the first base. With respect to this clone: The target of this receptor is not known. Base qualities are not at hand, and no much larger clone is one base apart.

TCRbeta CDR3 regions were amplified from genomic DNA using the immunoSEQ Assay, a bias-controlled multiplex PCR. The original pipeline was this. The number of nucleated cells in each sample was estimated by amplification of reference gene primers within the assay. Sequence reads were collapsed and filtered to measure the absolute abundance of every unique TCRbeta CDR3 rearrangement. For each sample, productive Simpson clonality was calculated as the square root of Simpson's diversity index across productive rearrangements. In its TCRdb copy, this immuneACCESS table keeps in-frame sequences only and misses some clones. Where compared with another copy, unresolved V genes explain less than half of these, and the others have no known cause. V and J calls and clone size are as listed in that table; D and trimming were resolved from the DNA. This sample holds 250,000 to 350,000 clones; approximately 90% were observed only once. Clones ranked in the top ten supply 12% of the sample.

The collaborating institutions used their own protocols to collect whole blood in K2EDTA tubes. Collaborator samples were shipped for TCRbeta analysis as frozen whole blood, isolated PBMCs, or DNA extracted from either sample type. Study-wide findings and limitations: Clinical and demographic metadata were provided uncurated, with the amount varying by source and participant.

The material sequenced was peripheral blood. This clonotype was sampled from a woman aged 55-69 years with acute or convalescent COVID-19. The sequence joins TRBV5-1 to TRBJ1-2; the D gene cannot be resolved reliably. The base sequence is TGCGACATCAGCTTCAACCTTCTAGGCTATGGCTACACCTTC. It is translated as CDISFNLLGYGYTF.